These 6 T cell receptor beta chains came from one sample sequenced in a study of cytomegalovirus exposure and HLA in healthy donors. Primers: 60 Vbeta forward and 13 Jbeta reverse. Only in-frame clones appear in the TCRdb table, and some are missing; sequencing was by immunoSEQ multiplex PCR. The top ten hold about 6.8% of the sample, which has fewer than 120,000 clones, under 85% seen once. The sample taken for sequencing was PBMCs. Receptors were obtained from a man aged 25-45 years in good health and CMV-seropositive.

The chain links TRBV4-1 to TRBJ2-7; tentative D call: TRBD2 (5 bases). Germline V gene lookup returns CDR1 MGHRA and CDR2 YSYEKL. Deletions cut 1 base from V and 1 base from J, with 8 bases between. This CDR3 has 14 residues. The DNA for the CDR3 is TGCGCCAGCAGCCAAGCCCTAGCTTCCTACGAGCAGTACTTC. It encodes CASSQALASYEQYF.

The V and J genes are TRBV29-1 and TRBJ2-3; D is uncertain. Germline V gives CDR1 SQVTM, CDR2 ANQGSEA. The CDR3 length is 12 residues. Trimming pared 7 bases from V and 0 bases from J, leaving 8 bases between. CDR3 in DNA: TGCAGCGACCAGACTAGCACAGATACGCAGTATTTT. It specifies CSDQTSTDTQYF.

This clone was seen a single time. The chain recombines TRBV5-5 with TRBJ2-7; possible D gene TRBD1, 6 bases. Trimming shortened V by 1 base and J by 0 bases, and 14 bases separated the two germline ends. The CDR3 runs 16 residues. Germline V lookup: CDR1 SGHKS, CDR2 YYEKEE (reference sequence). The DNA of the CDR3 is TGTGCCAGCAGCTTGCTCCCTGGACAGAGCTCCTACGAGCAGTACTTC. Encoded protein: CASSLLPGQSSYEQYF.

For this clone: The same CDR3 is also encoded by other DNA sequences in this sample. This sequence joins TRBV5-1 and TRBJ2-5, with 8 bases matching TRBD2. Germline values: CDR1 SGHRS, CDR2 YFSETQ. The CDR3 runs 14 residues. The V segment lost 4 bases and the J segment 0 bases; nucleotides outside the gene matches: 2. CDR3 amino acids: CASSRGGYQETQYF. The CDR3 DNA reads TGCGCCAGCAGCCGGGGGGGGTACCAAGAGACCCAGTACTTC.

The chain carries TRBV19 and TRBJ1-5; D ambiguous. The CDR3 has 12 residues. Germline lookup yields CDR1 LNHDA and CDR2 SQIVND (reference sequence). The V gene lost 5 bases and the J gene lost 5 bases, with 7 bases spanning the gap. The CDR3: CASSPPDQPQHF. The CDR3, as DNA: TGTGCCAGTAGTCCCCCCGATCAGCCCCAGCATTTT.

The chain is built from TRBV27 and TRBJ1-2; D perhaps matches TRBD1 (6 bases). Trimming shortened V by 2 bases and J by 6 bases, and 16 bases separated the two germline ends. Germline CDR1 and CDR2: MNHEY and SMNVEV (reference sequence). The CDR3 has 15 amino acids. As DNA, the CDR3 is TGTGCCAGCAGTTTACAACTGACAGGTCCGGATGGCTACACCTTC. It translates to CASSLQLTGPDGYTF.